A selection of T cell receptor beta chains follows, all from one sample in a study of cytomegalovirus exposure and HLA in healthy donors. Assay used: immunoSEQ multiplex PCR; TCRdb lists only in-frame clones, some missing. The sample has about 110,000 clones, 85% to 90% seen once; the top ten hold roughly 1.4%. Sequencing was performed on PBMCs. The receptors derive from a woman in her thirties in good health and CMV-seropositive. Each CDR3 is given with its conserved first and last residue. Each record gives: D gene, V gene, CDR3 length, clone size, J gene, CDR3 protein, CDR3 DNA. A D gene is named only where the DNA matches it firmly. Expanded clones are given a class, and other clones once, few, many or no size at all.

>TRBD1|TRBV6-5|16|.|TRBJ2-2
CASSYFGQGGSGELFF
TGTGCCAGCAGTTACTTTGGACAGGGCGGATCCGGGGAGCTGTTTTTT
>.|TRBV5-1|15|once|TRBJ2-3
CASSWYAGSTDTQYF
TGCGCCAGCAGCTGGTACGCCGGGAGCACAGATACGCAGTATTTT
>.|TRBV5-1|15|once|TRBJ2-5
CASSLGTGEQETQYF
TGCGCCAGCAGCTTGGGAACGGGGGAACAAGAGACCCAGTACTTC
>.|TRBV19|14|.|TRBJ1-1
CASSIVAGGSEAFF
TGTGCCAGTAGTATAGTAGCGGGGGGCAGTGAAGCTTTCTTT
>.|TRBV5-1|16|.|TRBJ2-7
CASSSGGSESSYEQYF
TGCGCCAGCAGCTCTGGGGGCAGCGAGAGCTCCTACGAGCAGTACTTC
>.|TRBV6-1|15|few|TRBJ1-5
CASSEGWGRAQPQHF
TGTGCCAGCAGTGAAGGTTGGGGCAGGGCTCAGCCCCAGCATTTT
>.|TRBV11-2|15|.|TRBJ2-2
CASSLVRVNTGELFF
TGTGCCAGCAGCTTAGTCAGGGTGAACACCGGGGAGCTGTTTTTT
>TRBD2|TRBV7-2|14|.|TRBJ2-7
CASSLIGGVYEQYF
TGTGCCAGCAGCTTAATCGGGGGGGTGTACGAGCAGTACTTC
>TRBD2|TRBV13|15|.|TRBJ2-2
CASSFSAGDTGELFF
TGTGCCAGCAGCTTTTCAGCGGGGGACACCGGGGAGCTGTTTTTT
>.|TRBV6-5|13|few|TRBJ1-6
CASSYIHGSPLHF
TGTGCCAGCAGCTACATACATGGTTCACCCCTCCACTTT
>.|TRBV6-6|16|once|TRBJ2-3
CASSYPASLGTDTQYF
TGTGCCAGCAGTTACCCGGCTAGCTTAGGTACAGATACGCAGTATTTT
>TRBD1|TRBV25-1|15|.|TRBJ1-1
CASSSGTGLNTEAFF
TGTGCCAGCAGTTCTGGGACAGGGCTGAACACTGAAGCTTTCTTT
>.|TRBV7-2|15|.|TRBJ2-6
CASSSVQGTANVLTF
TGTGCCAGCAGCTCCGTTCAGGGAACGGCCAACGTCCTGACTTTC
>TRBD2|TRBV5-6|17|.|TRBJ2-1
CASSFLGTSGRYNEQFF
TGTGCCAGCAGCTTTCTGGGGACTAGCGGGAGGTACAATGAGCAGTTCTTC
>TRBD1|TRBV29-1|12|.|TRBJ2-7
CSVPTGGNEQYF
TGCAGCGTCCCTACAGGGGGGAACGAGCAGTACTTC
>.|TRBV5-4|13|.|TRBJ2-7
CASSLQGPYEQYF
TGTGCCAGCAGCTTACAGGGTCCGTACGAGCAGTACTTC
>.|TRBV2|15|.|TRBJ1-4
CASSEGSGIEEKLFF
TGTGCCAGCAGTGAAGGGTCAGGGATCGAAGAAAAACTGTTTTTT
>TRBD1|TRBV20-1|11|once|TRBJ1-5
CSATGGQPQHF
TGCAGTGCCACAGGGGGTCAGCCCCAGCATTTT
>.|TRBV11-2|17|.|TRBJ2-5
CASSLGAQGITQETQYF
TGTGCCAGCAGCTTAGGGGCCCAGGGTATTACTCAAGAGACCCAGTACTTC
>TRBD1|TRBV5-1|13|.|TRBJ2-1
CASSLRTGGEQFF
TGCGCCAGCAGCTTACGAACAGGGGGTGAGCAGTTCTTC